This T cell receptor (beta chain) was identified in a study of shared clonotypes between healthy human individuals (dated by TCRdb to between 2020 and 2021). About the full investigation: The cohort comprised a couple of women and three men aged 18 to 49 years. To increase sequencing depth and limit assay-specific biases, different laboratories used diverse techniques to prepare libraries and sequence TCR repertoires. For each donor, CD4 naive and CD4 memory were each given three plates, CD8 naive was given two plates, and CD8 memory was given one plate. To estimate repertoire size and how much clonotype sharing occurs between individuals, the study deeply sequenced the blood TCR repertoires of about 5 healthy adults. Per donor, leukapheresis produced somewhere between about 0.94 and 10 billion PBMCs. Study-wide conclusions, independent of this receptor: Compared with non-shared clonotypes, the clonotypes found in all four sorted-subset donors had higher generation probabilities. Incomplete sequencing was indicated by rarefaction of sorted-subset datasets, despite the large sequencing depth. Pairwise subsampling indicated that sequencing depth was expected to affect the degree of clonotype sharing among donors. Only blood was sampled, and tissue TCR repertoires likely differ from those in blood. Estimated clonotype richness was generally larger for naive than for memory subsets. About 5% of naive CD4, around 3.6% of naive CD8, approximately 2% of memory CD4, and about 0.4% of memory CD8 clonotypes were shared across four donors. Because the study included only a small number of donors, the genetic and exposure-history diversity represented was limited.

Trimming takes 6 bases from V and 2 bases from J, and the germline ends sit 17 bases apart. Looking up the germline V gene yields CDR1 MDHEN and CDR2 SYDVKM. The CDR3, cysteine through phenylalanine, is 16 amino acids long. Of all the DNA, just the CDR3 is kept, 48 bases in frame from base 1. Note on this clone: This receptor's antigen is unknown. Qualities for individual bases were not recorded, and no much larger clone is one base off.

The donors were healthy, HIV-negative adults who had no recently reported acute infections or vaccinations. Only Caucasian adults living in Nashville, Tennessee, USA were represented among the donors. CD4+ T cells were enriched by magnetic negative selection, after which naive cells were positively selected on CD45RA and the negative fraction was taken as the memory subset. Blood was collected by leukapheresis, and PBMCs were isolated by Ficoll-Histopaque density gradient centrifugation and then cryopreserved in liquid nitrogen vapor phase. Analytical flow cytometry was used to check the purity and quantity of each magnetically sorted T cell population. From each sorted fraction, genomic DNA was isolated and quantified by UV absorbance on a Nanodrop 2000c. Using the deep immunoSEQ assay, multiplex PCR amplified TCR CDR3 regions from genomic DNA. Genomic DNA extracted from each cell subset was distributed evenly over all wells of several immunoSEQ 96-well plates, and each plate served as one replicate. For sorted subsets, about 200 ng genomic DNA, equal to tens of thousands of T cell genomes, was loaded into each replicate PCR. Purified libraries were quantified with a Qubit 3.0 fluorometer, sized on a Bioanalyzer 2100, and re-quantified with the KAPA Library Quantification kit. A separate single-read 150-cycle Illumina NextSeq 550 flow cell was used to sequence each immunoSEQ 96-well plate. The published analysis was carried out like this. The immunoSEQ output contained only junctional sequences without quality scores, so filtering could not match that applied to full-length reads. To assign V/J genes and CDR3, sequences were annotated using PyIR, a Python wrapper for IgBLAST v1.9, with IMGT germline references. Any read was removed if the V/J assignment was weak (E-value above 1e-6), the CDR3 was missing, or the read contained stop codons, out-of-frame junctions, or ambiguous translated residues. V3J clonotypes were defined by identical inferred V gene, J gene, and CDR3 amino acid sequence. Percentage overlap between repertoires was computed as shared unique clonotypes divided by the size of the smaller repertoire. Repertoire richness was assessed with RTK rarefaction, the Chao1 estimator, and Recon v2.1 estimates of unobserved clonotypes. For all TCRbeta clonotypes obtained by the gDNA method from four donors, generation probabilities were computed with OLGA. As stored in TCRdb, this immuneACCESS dataset retains in-frame rearrangements with V and J assigned. A fraction of the clones does not appear; measured against another copy, unresolved V genes explain less than half of the discrepancy, and the remainder lacks a known reason. V, J and clone size are those of that table, while D and trimming were read from the DNA. Within this sample are more than 1,200,000 clones, with approximately 98.5% of them counted one time only. Around 0.33% of the sample goes to the ten largest clones.

Sequencing input: naive CD4+ T cells sorted from blood. The cell subset or site label here, explained by the study, means: CD45RA+ positively selected. Rearrangement joined TRBV28 to TRBJ1-5; matching of 5 bases hints at TRBD1 as the D gene. The sequence came from a man aged 25 to 45 in good health. The CDR3 amino acid sequence is: CASSPWVGAGNQPQHF. The DNA reads as follows: TGTGCCAGCAGCCCTTGGGTCGGGGCAGGCAATCAGCCCCAGCATTTT.